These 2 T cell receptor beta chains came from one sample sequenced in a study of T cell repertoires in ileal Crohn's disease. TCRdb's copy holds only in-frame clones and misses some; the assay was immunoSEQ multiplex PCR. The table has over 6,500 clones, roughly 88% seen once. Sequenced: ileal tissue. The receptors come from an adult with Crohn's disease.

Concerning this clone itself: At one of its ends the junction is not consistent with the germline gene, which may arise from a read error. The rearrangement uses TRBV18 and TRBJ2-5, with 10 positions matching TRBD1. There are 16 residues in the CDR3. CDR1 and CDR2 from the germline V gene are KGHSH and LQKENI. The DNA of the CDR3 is TGTGCCAGCTCCCCACTGGACAGGGGGGATCAAGAGACCCAGTACTTC. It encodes CASSPLDRGDQETQYF.

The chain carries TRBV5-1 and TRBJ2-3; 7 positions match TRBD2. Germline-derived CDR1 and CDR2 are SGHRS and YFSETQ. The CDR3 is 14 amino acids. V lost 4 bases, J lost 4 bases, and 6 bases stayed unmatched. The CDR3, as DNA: TGCGCCAGCAGCAAGCTAGCGGCCTCAGATACGCAGTATTTT. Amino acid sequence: CASSKLAASDTQYF. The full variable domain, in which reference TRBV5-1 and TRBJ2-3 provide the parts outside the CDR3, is KAGVTQTPRYLIKTRGQQVTLSCSPISGHRSVSWYQQTPGQGLQFLFEYFSETQRNKGNFPGRFSGRQFSNSRSEMNVSTLELGDSALYLCASSKLAASDTQYFGPGTRLTVL.